Listed below are T cell receptor beta chains from one sample, sequenced in a study of cytomegalovirus exposure and HLA in healthy donors. The assay was immunoSEQ multiplex PCR, and TCRdb's table has in-frame clones only and misses some. The data contain approximately 250,000 clones, roughly 85% of them seen just once; the ten biggest clones take up 0.2% to 0.25%. The source material was PBMCs. The receptors were sampled from a girl aged 2 to 10 in good health and CMV-seronegative. Both conserved end residues are part of each CDR3. Each record gives: V gene, D gene, clone size, J gene, CDR3 DNA, CDR3 protein. D genes are given only for firm matches. Clone size is stated in some rows and not others, as once, few, many or a class when expanded.

>TRBV6-5|-|-|TRBJ2-2
TGTGCCAGCAGTTACTCGAGGCGGCAGACCACCGGGGAGCTGTTTTTT
CASSYSRRQTTGELFF
>TRBV4-1|TRBD2|-|TRBJ2-3
TGCGCCAGCAGCCAAGATAAAACTAGCGGAGAACCAGATACGCAGTATTTT
CASSQDKTSGEPDTQYF
>TRBV12-5|TRBD2|-|TRBJ2-7
TGTGCTAGTGGCCGCGACCGGGGGGGATTCTACGAGCAGTACTTC
CASGRDRGGFYEQYF
>TRBV18|TRBD1|-|TRBJ1-4
TGTGCCAGCTCACCAGGCAGGGGGTATGAAAAACTGTTTTTT
CASSPGRGYEKLFF
>TRBV25-1|-|-|TRBJ2-3
TGTGCCAGCAGCCGCGGGTCAACCACAGATACGCAGTATTTT
CASSRGSTTDTQYF
>TRBV6-5|TRBD1|once|TRBJ1-5
TGTGCCAGCAGTTCTCAGGGGGACCTCAATCAGCCCCAGCATTTT
CASSSQGDLNQPQHF
>TRBV6-1|TRBD1|-|TRBJ1-1
TGTGCCAGCAGTCAAACAGGGGAGGACACTGAAGCTTTCTTT
CASSQTGEDTEAFF
>TRBV9|-|-|TRBJ1-4
TGTGCCAGCAGCGTATCGGGTTCTGGCGAAAAACTGTTTTTT
CASSVSGSGEKLFF
>TRBV27|TRBD1|-|TRBJ1-4
TGTGCCAGCAGATTAGGGACAGGGCAAACCGAAAAACTGTTTTTT
CASRLGTGQTEKLFF
>TRBV11-3|TRBD2|-|TRBJ2-7
TGTGCCAGCAGCCCTGGGACTAGCGGGAGGAAGCAGTACTTC
CASSPGTSGRKQYF
>TRBV11-2|TRBD2|-|TRBJ2-7
TGTGCCAGCACCGAATGGACTAGCGGCTCCTACGAGCAGTACTTC
CASTEWTSGSYEQYF
>TRBV27|TRBD2|-|TRBJ2-7
TGTGCCAGCAGTTCCCGACTAGCGGGGGGCTACGAGCAGTACTTC
CASSSRLAGGYEQYF
>TRBV27|TRBD1|-|TRBJ2-3
TGTGCCAGCAGACAGGGGTCGACAGATACGCAGTATTTT
CASRQGSTDTQYF
>TRBV6-1|-|-|TRBJ1-2
TGTGCCAGCAGAGACTCCTATGGCTACACCTTC
CASRDSYGYTF
>TRBV29-1|-|-|TRBJ2-7
TGCAGCGTTATAAGGCGGTCGGAGGGTTACGAGCAGTACTTC
CSVIRRSEGYEQYF
>TRBV27|-|few|TRBJ1-5
TGTGCCAGCAGTTTATCGAGACAGGCTGATCAGCCCCAGCATTTT
CASSLSRQADQPQHF
>TRBV5-4|-|-|TRBJ1-2
TGTGCCAGCAGCTTGGCCGGAGGGGAAGGCTACACCTTC
CASSLAGGEGYTF
>TRBV21-1|-|few|TRBJ1-1
TGTGCCAGCAGCAAAAAGGGGAGGAGGGGACAAGCTTTCTTT
CASSKKGRRGQAFF
>TRBV27|-|-|TRBJ1-2
TGTGCCAGCAGTTTATCGACTTCGGGGGGCGATGGCTACACCTTC
CASSLSTSGGDGYTF
>TRBV7-9|TRBD1|-|TRBJ1-6
TGTGCCAGCAGTCTGACAGGGCTGGATTCACCCCTCCACTTT
CASSLTGLDSPLHF